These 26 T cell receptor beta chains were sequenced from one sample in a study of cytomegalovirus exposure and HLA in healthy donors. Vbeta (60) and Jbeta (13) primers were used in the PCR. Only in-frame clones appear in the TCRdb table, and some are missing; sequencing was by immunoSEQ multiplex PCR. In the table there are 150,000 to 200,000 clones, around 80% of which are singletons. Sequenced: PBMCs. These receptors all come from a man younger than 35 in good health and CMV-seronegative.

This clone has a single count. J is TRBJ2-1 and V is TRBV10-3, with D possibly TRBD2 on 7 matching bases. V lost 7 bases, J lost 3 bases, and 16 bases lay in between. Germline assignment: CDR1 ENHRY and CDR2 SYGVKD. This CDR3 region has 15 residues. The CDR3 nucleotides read TGTGCCATCAAAGGGGGGGAATTGGGCTACAATGAGCAGTTCTTC. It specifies CAIKGGELGYNEQFF.

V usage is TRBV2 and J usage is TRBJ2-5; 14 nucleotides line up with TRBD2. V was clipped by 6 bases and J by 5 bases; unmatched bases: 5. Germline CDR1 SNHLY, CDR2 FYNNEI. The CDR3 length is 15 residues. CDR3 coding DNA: TGTGCCAGCAGCATGACTAGCGGGGGGGCGGAGACCCAGTACTTC. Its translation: CASSMTSGGAETQYF.

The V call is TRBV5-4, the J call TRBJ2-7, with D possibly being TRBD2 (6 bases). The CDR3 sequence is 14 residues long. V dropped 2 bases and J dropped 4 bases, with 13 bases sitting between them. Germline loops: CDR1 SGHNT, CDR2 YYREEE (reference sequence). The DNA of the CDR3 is TGTGCCAGCAGCTTTGGCGGGGAGATGTACGAGCAGTACTTC. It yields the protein CASSFGGEMYEQYF.

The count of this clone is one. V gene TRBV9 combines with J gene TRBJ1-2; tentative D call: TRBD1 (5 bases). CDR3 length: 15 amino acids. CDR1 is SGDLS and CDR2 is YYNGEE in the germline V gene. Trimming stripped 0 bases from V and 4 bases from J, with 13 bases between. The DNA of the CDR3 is TGTGCCAGCAGCGTAGAGGGGACTTCGTCCTATGGCTACACCTTC. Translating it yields CASSVEGTSSYGYTF.

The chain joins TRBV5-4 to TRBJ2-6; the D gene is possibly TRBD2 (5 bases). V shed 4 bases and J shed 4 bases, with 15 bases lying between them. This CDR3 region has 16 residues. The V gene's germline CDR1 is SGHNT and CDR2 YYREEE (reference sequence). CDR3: CASSGRRGSGANVLTF. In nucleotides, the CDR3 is TGTGCCAGCAGCGGGAGACGAGGCTCGGGGGCCAACGTCCTGACTTTC. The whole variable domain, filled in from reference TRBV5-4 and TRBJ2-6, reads ETGVTQSPTHLIKTRGQQVTLRCSSQSGHNTVSWYQQALGQGPQFIFQYYREEENGRGNFPPRFSGLQFPNYSSELNVNALELDDSALYLCASSGRRGSGANVLTFGAGSRLTVL.

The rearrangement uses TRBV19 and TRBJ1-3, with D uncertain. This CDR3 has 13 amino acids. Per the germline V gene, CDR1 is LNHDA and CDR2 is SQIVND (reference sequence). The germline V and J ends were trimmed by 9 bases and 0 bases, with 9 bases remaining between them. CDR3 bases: TGTGCCAGCCTTAGTTTCTCTGGAAACACCATATATTTT. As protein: CASLSFSGNTIYF.

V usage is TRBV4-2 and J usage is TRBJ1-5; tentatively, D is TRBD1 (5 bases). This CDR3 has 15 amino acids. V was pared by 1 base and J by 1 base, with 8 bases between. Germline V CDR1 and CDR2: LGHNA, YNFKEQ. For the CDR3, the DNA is TGTGCCAGCAGCCAAGTTCCAGGGAGCAATCAGCCCCAGCATTTT. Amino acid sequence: CASSQVPGSNQPQHF.

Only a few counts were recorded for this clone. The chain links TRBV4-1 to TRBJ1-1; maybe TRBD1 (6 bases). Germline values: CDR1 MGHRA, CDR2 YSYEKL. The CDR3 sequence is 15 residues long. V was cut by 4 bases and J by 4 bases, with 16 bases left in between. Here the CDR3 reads CASSRRQAVGTEAFF. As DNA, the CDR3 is TGCGCCAGCAGCCGCCGACAGGCCGTCGGCACTGAAGCTTTCTTT.

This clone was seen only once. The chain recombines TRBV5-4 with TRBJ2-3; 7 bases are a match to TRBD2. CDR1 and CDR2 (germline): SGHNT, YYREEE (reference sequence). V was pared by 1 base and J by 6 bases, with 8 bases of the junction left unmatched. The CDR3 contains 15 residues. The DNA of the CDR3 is TGTGCCAGCAGCTTGACGGGACTACTAGGCGATACGCAGTATTTT. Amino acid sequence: CASSLTGLLGDTQYF.

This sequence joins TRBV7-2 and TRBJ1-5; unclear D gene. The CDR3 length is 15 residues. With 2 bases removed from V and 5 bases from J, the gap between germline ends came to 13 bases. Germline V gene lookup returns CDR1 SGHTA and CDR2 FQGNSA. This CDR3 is CASSLLSRAYQPQHF. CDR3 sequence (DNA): TGTGCCAGCAGCTTACTGAGTCGTGCCTATCAGCCCCAGCATTTT.

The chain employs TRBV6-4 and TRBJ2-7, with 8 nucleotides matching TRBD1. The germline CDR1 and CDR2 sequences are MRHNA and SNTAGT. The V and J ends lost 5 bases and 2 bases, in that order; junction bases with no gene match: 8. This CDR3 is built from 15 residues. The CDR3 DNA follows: TGTGCCAGCAGTCCGACAGGGGCTAATCCCTACGAGCAGTACTTC. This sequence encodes CASSPTGANPYEQYF.

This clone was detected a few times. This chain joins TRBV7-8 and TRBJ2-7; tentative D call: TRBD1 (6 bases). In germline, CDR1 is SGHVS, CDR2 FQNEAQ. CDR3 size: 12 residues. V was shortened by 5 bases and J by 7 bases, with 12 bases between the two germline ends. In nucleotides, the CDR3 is TGTGCCAGCAGCCTTACAGGGTGGGAGCAGTACTTC. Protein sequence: CASSLTGWEQYF.

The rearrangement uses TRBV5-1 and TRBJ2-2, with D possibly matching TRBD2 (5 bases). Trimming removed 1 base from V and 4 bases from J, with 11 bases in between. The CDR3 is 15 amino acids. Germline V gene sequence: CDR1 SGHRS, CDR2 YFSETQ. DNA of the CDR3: TGCGCCAGCAGCTTGCGCGTCCTAGCCACCGGGGAGCTGTTTTTT. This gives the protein CASSLRVLATGELFF.

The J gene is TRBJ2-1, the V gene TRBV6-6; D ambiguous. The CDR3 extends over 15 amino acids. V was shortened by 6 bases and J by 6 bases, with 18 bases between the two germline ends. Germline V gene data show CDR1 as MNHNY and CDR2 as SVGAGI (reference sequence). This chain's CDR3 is CASSKRSASSNEQFF. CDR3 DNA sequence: TGTGCCAGCAGCAAGAGGTCGGCCTCTTCCAATGAGCAGTTCTTC.

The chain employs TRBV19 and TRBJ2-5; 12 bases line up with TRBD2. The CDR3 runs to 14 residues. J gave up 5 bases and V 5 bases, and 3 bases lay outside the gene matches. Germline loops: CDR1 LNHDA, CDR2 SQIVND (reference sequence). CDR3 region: CASSWTSGAETQYF. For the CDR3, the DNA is TGTGCCAGTAGTTGGACTAGCGGGGCTGAGACCCAGTACTTC. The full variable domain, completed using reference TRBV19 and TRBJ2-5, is DGGITQSPKYLFRKEGQNVTLSCEQNLNHDAMYWYRQDPGQGLRLIYYSQIVNDFQKGDIAEGYSVSREKKESFPLTVTSAQKNPTAFYLCASSWTSGAETQYFGPGTRLLVL.

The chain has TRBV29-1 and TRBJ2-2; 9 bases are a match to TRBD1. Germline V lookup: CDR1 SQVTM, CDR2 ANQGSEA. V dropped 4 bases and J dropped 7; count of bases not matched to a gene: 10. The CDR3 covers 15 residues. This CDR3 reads CSVVLRDRVGGELFF. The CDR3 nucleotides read TGCAGCGTTGTACTCCGGGACAGGGTAGGCGGGGAGCTGTTTTTT.

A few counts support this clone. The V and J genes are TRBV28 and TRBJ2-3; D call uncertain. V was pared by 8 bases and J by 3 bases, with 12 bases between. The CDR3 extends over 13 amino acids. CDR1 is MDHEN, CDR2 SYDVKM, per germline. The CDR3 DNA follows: TGTGCCAGCGAACCCCCGGGTACAGATACGCAGTATTTT. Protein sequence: CASEPPGTDTQYF.

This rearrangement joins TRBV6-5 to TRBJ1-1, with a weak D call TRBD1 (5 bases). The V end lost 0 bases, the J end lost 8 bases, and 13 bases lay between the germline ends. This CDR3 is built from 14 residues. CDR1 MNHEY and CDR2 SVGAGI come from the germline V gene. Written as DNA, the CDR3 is TGTGCCAGCAGTTACTCCAAGGAGGGGTCCGAAGCTTTCTTT. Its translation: CASSYSKEGSEAFF.

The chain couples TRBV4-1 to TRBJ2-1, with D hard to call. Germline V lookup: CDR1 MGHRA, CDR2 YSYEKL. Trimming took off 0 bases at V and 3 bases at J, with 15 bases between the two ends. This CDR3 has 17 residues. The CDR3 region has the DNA TGCGCCAGCAGCCAAGATCTATCCGGTGGTGGCTACAATGAGCAGTTCTTC. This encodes CASSQDLSGGGYNEQFF.

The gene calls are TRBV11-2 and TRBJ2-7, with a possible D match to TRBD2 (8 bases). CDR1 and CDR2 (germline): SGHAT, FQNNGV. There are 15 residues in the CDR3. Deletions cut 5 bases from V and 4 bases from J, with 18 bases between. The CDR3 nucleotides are TGTGCCAGCAGCCACCCGGGAGGGGGCGAATACGAGCAGTACTTC. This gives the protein CASSHPGGGEYEQYF.

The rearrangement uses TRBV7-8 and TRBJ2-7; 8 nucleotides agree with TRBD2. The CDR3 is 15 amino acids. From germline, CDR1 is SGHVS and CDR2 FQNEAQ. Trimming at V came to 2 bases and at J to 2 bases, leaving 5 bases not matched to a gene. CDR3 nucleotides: TGTGCCAGCAGCTTAATACTAGCGGACACCTACGAGCAGTACTTC. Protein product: CASSLILADTYEQYF.

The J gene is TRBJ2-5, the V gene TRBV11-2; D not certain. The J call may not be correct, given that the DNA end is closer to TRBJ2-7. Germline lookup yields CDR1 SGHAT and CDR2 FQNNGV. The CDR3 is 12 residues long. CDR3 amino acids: CASSLYPYEQYF. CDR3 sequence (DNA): TGTGCCAGCAGCTTATACCCCTACGAGCAGTACTTC.

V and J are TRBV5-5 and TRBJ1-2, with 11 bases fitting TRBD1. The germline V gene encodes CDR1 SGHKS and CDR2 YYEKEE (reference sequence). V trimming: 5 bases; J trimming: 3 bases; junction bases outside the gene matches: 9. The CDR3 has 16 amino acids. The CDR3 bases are TGTGCCAGCAGTTCTATAGGACAGGGGGCTGACTATGGCTACACCTTC. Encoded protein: CASSSIGQGADYGYTF.

This CDR3 is CASSRGNGNEQFF. The CDR3 nucleotides read TGTGCCAGCAGCCGGGGGAATGGCAATGAGCAGTTCTTC. V usage is TRBV5-6 and J usage is TRBJ2-1, with a possible D match to TRBD2 (6 bases). V lost 4 bases, J lost 6 bases, and 11 bases lay in between. The germline CDR1 and CDR2 sequences are SGHDT and YYEEEE. This CDR3 spans 13 amino acids. Full variable domain (rest looked up from reference TRBV5-6 and TRBJ2-1): DAGVTQSPTHLIKTRGQQVTLRCSPKSGHDTVSWYQQALGQGPQFIFQYYEEEERQRGNFPDRFSGHQFPNYSSELNVNALLLGDSALYLCASSRGNGNEQFFGPGTRLTVL.

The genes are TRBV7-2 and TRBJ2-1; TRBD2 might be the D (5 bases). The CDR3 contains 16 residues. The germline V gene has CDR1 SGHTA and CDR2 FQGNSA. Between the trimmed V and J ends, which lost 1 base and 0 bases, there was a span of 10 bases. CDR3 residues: CASSLGALASYNEQFF. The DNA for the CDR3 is TGTGCCAGCAGCTTAGGTGCGCTAGCCTCCTACAATGAGCAGTTCTTC.

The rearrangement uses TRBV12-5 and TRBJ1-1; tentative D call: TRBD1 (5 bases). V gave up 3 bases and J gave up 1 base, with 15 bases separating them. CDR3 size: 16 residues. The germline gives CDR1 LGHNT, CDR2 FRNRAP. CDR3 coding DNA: TGTGCTAGTGGTTTTCACCCAGGGTCGGGGAACACTGAAGCTTTCTTT. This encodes CASGFHPGSGNTEAFF.